This T cell receptor beta chain was recovered during a study of cytomegalovirus exposure and HLA in healthy donors. CDR1 and CDR2 (germline): MNHNY, SVGAGI (reference sequence). Trimming took 0 bases from V and 2 from J, leaving 11 bases between them. This CDR3 is 15 amino acids long. Researchers ran the PCR with 60 Vbeta and 13 Jbeta primers. TCRdb keeps only in-frame clones here, not all; method: immunoSEQ multiplex PCR. Among approximately 73,000 clones listed, about 64% were seen once. This clone was observed a single time. This TCR was recovered from a man aged 25 to 45 in good health and CMV-seropositive. The rearrangement links TRBV6-6 to TRBJ2-7, with D maybe TRBD1 (6 bases). The material sequenced was PBMCs. CDR3 in amino acids: CASSYSTGNTYEQYF. In DNA form, the CDR3 reads TGTGCCAGCAGTTACTCTACAGGGAACACCTACGAGCAGTACTTC.